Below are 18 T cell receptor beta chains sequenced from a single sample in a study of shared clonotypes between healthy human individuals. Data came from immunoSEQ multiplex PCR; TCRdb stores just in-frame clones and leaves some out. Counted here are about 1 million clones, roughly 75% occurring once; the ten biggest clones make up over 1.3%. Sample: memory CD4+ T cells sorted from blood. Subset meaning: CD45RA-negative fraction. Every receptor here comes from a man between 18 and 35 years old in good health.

CDR3 DNA: TGTGCCAGCAGGGGTGCGGGACTAGCGGGGGTCATAGAGCAGTACTTC. This codes for CASRGAGLAGVIEQYF. The V and J genes are TRBV27 and TRBJ2-7, with 14 bases that match TRBD2. The CDR3 runs 16 residues. In germline, CDR1 is MNHEY, CDR2 SMNVEV (reference sequence). V lost 6 bases to trimming and J lost 7 bases; unmatched junction nucleotides: 11.

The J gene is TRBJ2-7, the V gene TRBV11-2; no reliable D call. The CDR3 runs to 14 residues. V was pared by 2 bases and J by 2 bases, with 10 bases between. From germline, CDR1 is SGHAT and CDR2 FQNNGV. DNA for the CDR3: TGTGCCAGCAGCTTAAAGGGTAGAGCCTACGAGCAGTACTTC. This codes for CASSLKGRAYEQYF. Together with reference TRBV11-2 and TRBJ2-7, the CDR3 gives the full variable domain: EAGVAQSPRYKIIEKRQSVAFWCNPISGHATLYWYQQILGQGPKLLIQFQNNGVVDDSQLPKDRFSAERLKGVDSTLKIQPAKLEDSAVYLCASSLKGRAYEQYFGPGTRLTVT.

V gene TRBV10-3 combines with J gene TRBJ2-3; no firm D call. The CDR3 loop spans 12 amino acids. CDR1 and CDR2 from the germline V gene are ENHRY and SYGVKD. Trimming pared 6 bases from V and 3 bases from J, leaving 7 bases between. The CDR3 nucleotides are TGTGCCATCAGGAACTTTACAGATACGCAGTATTTT. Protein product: CAIRNFTDTQYF.

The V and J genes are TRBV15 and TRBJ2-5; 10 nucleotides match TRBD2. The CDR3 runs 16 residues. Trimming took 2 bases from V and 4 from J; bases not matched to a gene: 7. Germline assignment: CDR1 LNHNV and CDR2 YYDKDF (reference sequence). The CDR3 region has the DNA TGTGCCACCAGCAGAAGGACTAGCGGTAGTCGAGAGACCCAGTACTTC. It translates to CATSRRTSGSRETQYF.

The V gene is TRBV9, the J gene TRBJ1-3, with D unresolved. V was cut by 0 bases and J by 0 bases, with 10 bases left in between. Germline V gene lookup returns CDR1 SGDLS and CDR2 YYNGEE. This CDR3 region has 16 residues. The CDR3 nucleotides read TGTGCCAGCAGCGTAGCCCTGACAAACTCTGGAAACACCATATATTTT. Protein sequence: CASSVALTNSGNTIYF.

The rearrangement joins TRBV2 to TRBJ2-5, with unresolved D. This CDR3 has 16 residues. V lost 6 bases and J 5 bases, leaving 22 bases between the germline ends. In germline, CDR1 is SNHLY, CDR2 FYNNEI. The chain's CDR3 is CASSVSWAEPLETQYF. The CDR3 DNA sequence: TGTGCCAGCAGCGTTAGTTGGGCAGAACCCCTCGAGACCCAGTACTTC. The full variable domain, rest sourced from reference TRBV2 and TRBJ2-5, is EPEVTQTPSHQVTQMGQEVILRCVPISNHLYFYWYRQILGQKVEFLVSFYNNEISEKSEIFDDQFSVERPDGSNFTLKIRSTKLEDSAMYFCASSVSWAEPLETQYFGPGTRLLVL.

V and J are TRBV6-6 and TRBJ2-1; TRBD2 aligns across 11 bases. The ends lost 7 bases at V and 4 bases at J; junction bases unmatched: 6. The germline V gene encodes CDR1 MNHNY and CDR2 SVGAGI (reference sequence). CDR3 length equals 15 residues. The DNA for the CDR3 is TGTGCCAGCAAAGTAGCGGGAGGGAGTTACAATGAGCAGTTCTTC. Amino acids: CASKVAGGSYNEQFF.

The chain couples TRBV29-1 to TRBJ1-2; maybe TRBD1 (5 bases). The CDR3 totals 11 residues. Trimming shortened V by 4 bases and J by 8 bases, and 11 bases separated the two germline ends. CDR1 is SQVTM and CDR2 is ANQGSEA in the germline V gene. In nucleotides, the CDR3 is TGCAGCGTTGGGGGACTGTTAGGCTACACCTTC. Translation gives CSVGGLLGYTF.

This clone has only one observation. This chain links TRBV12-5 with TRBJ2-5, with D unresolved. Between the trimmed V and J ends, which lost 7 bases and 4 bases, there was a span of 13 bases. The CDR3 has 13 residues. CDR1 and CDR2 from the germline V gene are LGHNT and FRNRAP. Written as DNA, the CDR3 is TGTGCTAGTGCAGCACATATCGGAGAGACCCAGTACTTC. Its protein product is CASAAHIGETQYF.

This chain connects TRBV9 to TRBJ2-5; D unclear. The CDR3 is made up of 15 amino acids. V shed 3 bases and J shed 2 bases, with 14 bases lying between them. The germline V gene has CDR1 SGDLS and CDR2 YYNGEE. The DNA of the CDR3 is TGTGCCAGCAGCGCACTGGGCCTCGAACAAGAGACCCAGTACTTC. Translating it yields CASSALGLEQETQYF.

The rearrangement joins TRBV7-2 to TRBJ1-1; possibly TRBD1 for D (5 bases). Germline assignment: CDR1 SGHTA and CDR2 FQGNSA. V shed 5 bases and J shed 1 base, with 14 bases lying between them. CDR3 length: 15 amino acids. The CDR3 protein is CASSKTGLTNTEAFF. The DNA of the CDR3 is TGTGCCAGCAGCAAGACGGGACTTACGAACACTGAAGCTTTCTTT.

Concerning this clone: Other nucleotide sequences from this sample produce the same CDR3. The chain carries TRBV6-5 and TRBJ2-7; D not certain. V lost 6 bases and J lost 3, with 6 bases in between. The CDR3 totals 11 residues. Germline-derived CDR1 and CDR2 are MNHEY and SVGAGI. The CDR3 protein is CASRKGYEQYF. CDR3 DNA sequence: TGTGCCAGCAGAAAGGGCTACGAGCAGTACTTC.

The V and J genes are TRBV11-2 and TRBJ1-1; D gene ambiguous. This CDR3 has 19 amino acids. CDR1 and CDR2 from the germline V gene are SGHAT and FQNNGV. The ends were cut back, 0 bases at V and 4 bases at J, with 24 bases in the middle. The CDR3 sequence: CASSLEPVGLGNSFTEAFF. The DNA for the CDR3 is TGTGCCAGCAGCTTAGAGCCGGTAGGGTTGGGGAATTCTTTCACTGAAGCTTTCTTT.

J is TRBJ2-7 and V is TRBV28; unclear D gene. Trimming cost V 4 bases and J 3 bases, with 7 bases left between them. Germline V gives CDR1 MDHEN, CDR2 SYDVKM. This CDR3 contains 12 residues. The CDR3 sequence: CASSSFIYEQYF. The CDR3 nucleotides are TGTGCCAGCAGTTCTTTCATCTACGAGCAGTACTTC.

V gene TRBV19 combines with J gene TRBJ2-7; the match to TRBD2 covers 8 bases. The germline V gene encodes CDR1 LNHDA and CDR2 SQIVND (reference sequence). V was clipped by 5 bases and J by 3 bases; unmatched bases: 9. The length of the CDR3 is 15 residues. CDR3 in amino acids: CASSSTRTSFYEQYF. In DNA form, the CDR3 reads TGTGCCAGTAGTTCCACGAGGACTAGCTTCTACGAGCAGTACTTC.

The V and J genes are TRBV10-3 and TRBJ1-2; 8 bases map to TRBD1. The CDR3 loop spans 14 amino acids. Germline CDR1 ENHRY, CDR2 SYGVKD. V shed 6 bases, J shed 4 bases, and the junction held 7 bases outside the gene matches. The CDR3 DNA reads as TGTGCCATCAGGGGGACAGGTAGATCCTATGGCTACACCTTC. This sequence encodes CAIRGTGRSYGYTF.

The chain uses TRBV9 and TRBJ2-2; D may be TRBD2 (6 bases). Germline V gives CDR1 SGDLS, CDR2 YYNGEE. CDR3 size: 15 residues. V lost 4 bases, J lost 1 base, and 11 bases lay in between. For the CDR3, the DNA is TGTGCCAGCAGCCCGCGACTAGGGAACACCGGGGAGCTGTTTTTT. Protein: CASSPRLGNTGELFF.

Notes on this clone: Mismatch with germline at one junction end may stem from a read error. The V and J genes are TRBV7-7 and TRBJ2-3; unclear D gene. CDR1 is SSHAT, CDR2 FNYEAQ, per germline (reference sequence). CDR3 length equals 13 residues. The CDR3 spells CASSFGVKDTQYF. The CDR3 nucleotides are TGTGCTAGCAGCTTTGGGGTGAAAGATACGCAGTATTTT.